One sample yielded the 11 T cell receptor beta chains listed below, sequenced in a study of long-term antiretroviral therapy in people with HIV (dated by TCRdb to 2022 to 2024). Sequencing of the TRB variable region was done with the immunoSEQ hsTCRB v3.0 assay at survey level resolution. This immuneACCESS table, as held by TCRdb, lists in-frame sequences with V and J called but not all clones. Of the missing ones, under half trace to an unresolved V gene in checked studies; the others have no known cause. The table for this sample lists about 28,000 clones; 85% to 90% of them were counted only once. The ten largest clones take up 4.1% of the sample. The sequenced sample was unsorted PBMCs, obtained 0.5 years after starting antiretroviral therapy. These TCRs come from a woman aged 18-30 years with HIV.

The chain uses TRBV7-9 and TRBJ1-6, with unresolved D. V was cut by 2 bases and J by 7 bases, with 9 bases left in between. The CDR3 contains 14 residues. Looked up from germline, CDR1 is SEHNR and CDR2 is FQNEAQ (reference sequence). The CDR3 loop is CASSLTHANSPLHF. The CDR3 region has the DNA TGTGCCAGCAGCTTAACACACGCGAATTCACCCCTCCACTTT. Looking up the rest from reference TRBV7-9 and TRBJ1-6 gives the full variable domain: DTGVSQNPRHKITKRGQNVTFRCDPISEHNRLYWYRQTLGQGPEFLTYFQNEAQLEKSRLLSDRFSAERPKGSFSTLEIQRTEQGDSAMYLCASSLTHANSPLHFGNGTRLTVT.

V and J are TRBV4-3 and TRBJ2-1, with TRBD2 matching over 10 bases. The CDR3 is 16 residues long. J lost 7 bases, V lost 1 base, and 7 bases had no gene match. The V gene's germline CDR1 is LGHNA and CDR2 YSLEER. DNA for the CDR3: TGCGCCAGCAGCCAAGTCATGGGACTAGCGTGGAATGAGCAGTTCTTC. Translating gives CASSQVMGLAWNEQFF.

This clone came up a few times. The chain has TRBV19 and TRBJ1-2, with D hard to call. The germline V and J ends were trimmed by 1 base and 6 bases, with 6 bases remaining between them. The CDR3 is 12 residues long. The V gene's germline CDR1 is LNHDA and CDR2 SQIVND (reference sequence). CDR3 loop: CASSIGLNGYTF. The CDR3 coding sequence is TGTGCCAGTAGTATAGGACTAAATGGCTACACCTTC.

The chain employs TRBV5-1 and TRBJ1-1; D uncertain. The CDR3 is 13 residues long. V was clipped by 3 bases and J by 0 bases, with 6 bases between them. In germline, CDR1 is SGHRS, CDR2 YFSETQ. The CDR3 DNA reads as TGCGCCAGCAGCTGGAAGATGAACACTGAAGCTTTCTTT. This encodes CASSWKMNTEAFF.

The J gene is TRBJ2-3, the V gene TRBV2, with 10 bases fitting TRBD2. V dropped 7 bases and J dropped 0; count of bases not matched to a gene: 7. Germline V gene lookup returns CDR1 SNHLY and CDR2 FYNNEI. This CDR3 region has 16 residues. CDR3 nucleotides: TGTGCCAGCATTCCTAGCGGGAGAGTAAGCACAGATACGCAGTATTTT. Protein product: CASIPSGRVSTDTQYF. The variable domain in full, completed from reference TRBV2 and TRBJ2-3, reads EPEVTQTPSHQVTQMGQEVILRCVPISNHLYFYWYRQILGQKVEFLVSFYNNEISEKSEIFDDQFSVERPDGSNFTLKIRSTKLEDSAMYFCASIPSGRVSTDTQYFGPGTRLTVL.

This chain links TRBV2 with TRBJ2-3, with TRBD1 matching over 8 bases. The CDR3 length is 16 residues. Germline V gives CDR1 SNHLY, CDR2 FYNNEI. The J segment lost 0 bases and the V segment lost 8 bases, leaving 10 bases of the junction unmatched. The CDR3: CASHQTGASSTDTQYF. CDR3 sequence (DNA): TGTGCCAGCCACCAGACAGGGGCGTCCAGCACAGATACGCAGTATTTT.

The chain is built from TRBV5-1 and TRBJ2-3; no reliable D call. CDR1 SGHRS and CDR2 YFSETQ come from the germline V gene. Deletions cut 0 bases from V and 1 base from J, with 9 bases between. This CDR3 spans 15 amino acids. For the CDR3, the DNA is TGCGCCAGCAGCTTGGATAACGGACGCACAGATACGCAGTATTTT. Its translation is CASSLDNGRTDTQYF.

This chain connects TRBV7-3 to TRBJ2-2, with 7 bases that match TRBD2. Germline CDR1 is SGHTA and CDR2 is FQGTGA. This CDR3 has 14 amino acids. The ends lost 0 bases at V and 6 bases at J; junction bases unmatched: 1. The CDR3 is CASSLTGGAGELFF. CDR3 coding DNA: TGTGCCAGCAGCTTAACGGGAGGGGCCGGGGAGCTGTTTTTT.

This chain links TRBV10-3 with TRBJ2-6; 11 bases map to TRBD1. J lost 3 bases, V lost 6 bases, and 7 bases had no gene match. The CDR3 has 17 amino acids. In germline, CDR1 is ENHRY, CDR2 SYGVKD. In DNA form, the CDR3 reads TGTGCCATCAGACCGGGACAGGGGGGACTTGGGGCCAACGTCCTGACTTTC. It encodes CAIRPGQGGLGANVLTF.

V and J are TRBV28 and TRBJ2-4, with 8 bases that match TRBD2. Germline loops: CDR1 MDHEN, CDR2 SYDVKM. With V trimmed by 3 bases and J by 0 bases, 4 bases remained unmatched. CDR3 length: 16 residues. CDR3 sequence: CASSFIAGLAKNIQYF. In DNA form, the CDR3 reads TGTGCCAGCAGTTTTATAGCGGGATTAGCCAAAAACATTCAGTACTTC. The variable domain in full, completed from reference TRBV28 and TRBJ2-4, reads DVKVTQSSRYLVKRTGEKVFLECVQDMDHENMFWYRQDPGLGLRLIYFSYDVKMKEKGDIPEGYSVSREKKERFSLILESASTNQTSMYLCASSFIAGLAKNIQYFGAGTRLSVL.

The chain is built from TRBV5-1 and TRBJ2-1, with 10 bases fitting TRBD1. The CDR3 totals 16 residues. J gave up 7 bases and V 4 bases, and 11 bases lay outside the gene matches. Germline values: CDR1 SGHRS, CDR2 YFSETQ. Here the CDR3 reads CASSTGFRTGGNEQFF. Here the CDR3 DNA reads TGCGCCAGCAGCACTGGGTTTAGGACAGGGGGGAATGAGCAGTTCTTC.